These 18 T cell receptor beta chains originate from one sample sequenced in a study of blood T cell repertoires in COVID-19. Sequenced by immunoSEQ multiplex PCR; TCRdb stores in-frame clones only, minus some. The sample has 55,000 to 75,000 clones, about 81% seen once. Specimen: peripheral blood. All receptors come from a man older than 75 with acute or convalescent COVID-19.

V usage is TRBV2 and J usage is TRBJ1-5, with D maybe TRBD1 (5 bases). CDR3 length equals 15 residues. Germline V gives CDR1 SNHLY, CDR2 FYNNEI. The V gene lost 6 bases and the J gene lost 0 bases, with 12 bases spanning the gap. Here the CDR3 reads CASSGERGSNQPQHF. The DNA for the CDR3 is TGTGCCAGCAGCGGTGAAAGGGGTAGCAATCAGCCCCAGCATTTT.

V usage is TRBV18 and J usage is TRBJ1-6, with D possibly being TRBD1 (5 bases). Germline V gene lookup returns CDR1 KGHSH and CDR2 LQKENI. The CDR3 covers 14 residues. The V end was cut by 4 bases, the J end by 7 bases, with 11 bases between. The CDR3 reads CASSLGTANSPLHF. CDR3 nucleotides: TGTGCCAGCTCACTAGGGACTGCAAATTCACCCCTCCACTTT.

The V and J genes are TRBV3-1 (or the pseudogene TRBV3-2) and TRBJ2-7, with 11 bases aligning to TRBD2. The CDR3 runs 13 residues. Germline CDR1 LGHDT, CDR2 YNNKEL (reference sequence). V was pared by 8 bases and J by 5 bases, with 5 bases of the junction left unmatched. CDR3 DNA sequence: TGTGCCAGCCTACTAGCGGGGGTCGACGAGCAGTACTTC. Its translation: CASLLAGVDEQYF.

For the CDR3, the DNA is TGTGCCAGCTCACCCGGGACAGGGAGCACCGCGAACACCGGGGAGCTGTTTTTT. This encodes CASSPGTGSTANTGELFF. The chain is built from TRBV18 and TRBJ2-2; TRBD1 agrees at 9 bases. The V and J ends lost 3 bases and 0 bases, in that order; junction bases with no gene match: 8. Germline values: CDR1 KGHSH, CDR2 LQKENI. The CDR3 covers 18 residues.

The chain uses TRBV19 and TRBJ1-2; 8 bases map to TRBD1. The CDR3 has 15 amino acids. CDR1 is LNHDA, CDR2 SQIVND, per germline (reference sequence). The trim removed 7 bases at V and 3 bases at J, leaving 10 bases unmatched. CDR3 in amino acids: CASTVSQGGYYGYTF. CDR3 in DNA: TGTGCCAGTACTGTCTCACAGGGGGGATACTATGGCTACACCTTC.

This sequence joins TRBV28 and TRBJ1-4; D gene uncertain. Trimming cost V 5 bases and J 8 bases, with 15 bases left between them. The CDR3 is 14 amino acids. The germline CDR1 and CDR2 sequences are MDHEN and SYDVKM. This CDR3 is CASSPGGSGEKLFF. CDR3 in DNA: TGTGCCAGCAGTCCCGGAGGATCCGGGGAAAAACTGTTTTTT.

The CDR3 DNA is TGTGCCAGCAGCTTAGTAGGCGGAGAGAATAACTATGGCTACACCTTC. Translated: CASSLVGGENNYGYTF. The chain links TRBV7-8 to TRBJ1-2; unclear D gene. Trimming removed 1 base from V and 1 base from J, with 13 bases in between. The CDR3 totals 16 residues. Germline V gene sequence: CDR1 SGHVS, CDR2 FQNEAQ.

In this sample, this clone turned up once. CDR3 loop: CASSSGQGVEQYF. The CDR3 DNA reads as TGTGCCAGTAGTTCGGGACAGGGGGTTGAGCAGTACTTC. The chain links TRBV19 to TRBJ2-7; TRBD1 matches at 11 bases. V was clipped by 5 bases and J by 7 bases; unmatched bases: 4. CDR1 and CDR2 from the germline V gene are LNHDA and SQIVND (reference sequence). This CDR3 spans 13 amino acids.

This clone was seen a few times. The rearrangement links TRBV2 to TRBJ2-7, with a possible D match to TRBD2 (6 bases). The CDR3 is 13 residues long. Germline CDR1 SNHLY, CDR2 FYNNEI. The CDR3 spells CSSTAGGNYEQYF. The CDR3 DNA sequence: TGTAGTTCGACAGCGGGTGGAAACTACGAGCAGTACTTC.

This clone was seen only a few times. Here the CDR3 reads CASSYTGSSYEQYF. Here the CDR3 DNA reads TGTGCCAGCAGTTACACGGGATCCTCCTACGAGCAGTACTTC. The genes are TRBV6-2 or TRBV6-3 and TRBJ2-7, with TRBD2 as a possible D gene (5 bases). V was trimmed by 2 bases and J by 0 bases, leaving 8 bases between them. Germline assignment: CDR1 MNHEY and CDR2 SVGEGT. The CDR3 extends over 14 amino acids.

Notes on this clone: Within the sample, other DNA sequences also encode this same CDR3. The V and J genes are TRBV19 and TRBJ1-5; 7 bases fit TRBD1. After removal of 3 bases from V and 7 bases from J, the junction contained 3 bases not matched to a gene. CDR1 LNHDA and CDR2 SQIVND come from the germline V gene (reference sequence). This CDR3 comprises 13 residues. The CDR3 sequence: CASSIDRDQPQHF. CDR3 bases: TGTGCCAGTAGTATTGACAGGGACCAGCCCCAGCATTTT.

This rearrangement joins TRBV2 to TRBJ2-1; 8 positions match TRBD1. Germline lookup yields CDR1 SNHLY and CDR2 FYNNEI. With 8 bases clipped from V and 7 bases from J, the junction kept 10 bases outside the gene matches. This CDR3 comprises 14 residues. This chain's CDR3 is CASEGQGLANEQFF. The CDR3 bases are TGTGCCAGCGAAGGACAGGGTCTCGCTAATGAGCAGTTCTTC. The variable domain in full, completed from reference TRBV2 and TRBJ2-1, reads EPEVTQTPSHQVTQMGQEVILRCVPISNHLYFYWYRQILGQKVEFLVSFYNNEISEKSEIFDDQFSVERPDGSNFTLKIRSTKLEDSAMYFCASEGQGLANEQFFGPGTRLTVL.

This chain uses TRBV30 with TRBJ2-6, with D unclear. This CDR3 comprises 14 residues. V gave up 7 bases and J gave up 4 bases, with 14 bases separating them. Per the germline V gene, CDR1 is GTSNPN and CDR2 is SVGIG (reference sequence). The chain's CDR3 is CASILMEGANVLTF. The DNA for the CDR3 is TGTGCCTCAATCCTCATGGAGGGGGCCAACGTCCTGACTTTC.

The chain is built from TRBV9 and TRBJ1-6, with D possibly being TRBD1 (5 bases). V gave up 0 bases and J gave up 0 bases, with 10 bases separating them. The CDR3 is 17 amino acids. The germline gives CDR1 SGDLS, CDR2 YYNGEE. The DNA for the CDR3 is TGTGCCAGCAGCGTAGGCCAGGGAAGCTCCTATAATTCACCCCTCCACTTT. Translated: CASSVGQGSSYNSPLHF.

The chain combines TRBV4-3 with TRBJ2-1; the D gene is possibly TRBD1 (6 bases). CDR3 length: 15 amino acids. Germline values: CDR1 LGHNA, CDR2 YSLEER. V was clipped by 4 bases and J by 6 bases, with 16 bases between them. The CDR3 is CASSPRGIRGNEQFF. The CDR3 DNA sequence: TGCGCCAGCAGCCCCCGAGGGATCAGGGGCAATGAGCAGTTCTTC.

The V call is TRBV10-3, the J call TRBJ2-5; 16 positions match TRBD2. Germline-derived CDR1 and CDR2 are ENHRY and SYGVKD. J lost 4 bases, V lost 6 bases, and 11 bases had no gene match. This CDR3 spans 18 amino acids. Here the CDR3 reads CAISPGTSGGEAGETQYF. CDR3 coding DNA: TGTGCCATCAGCCCTGGGACTAGCGGGGGGGAAGCAGGAGAGACCCAGTACTTC.

J is TRBJ2-1 and V is TRBV14, with 10 bases matching TRBD1. The germline V gene encodes CDR1 SGHDN and CDR2 FVKESK. J lost 4 bases, V lost 2 bases, and 5 bases had no gene match. The CDR3 extends over 16 amino acids. This CDR3 is CASSQKDRGVYNEQFF. The DNA of the CDR3 is TGTGCCAGCAGCCAAAAGGACAGGGGGGTTTACAATGAGCAGTTCTTC.

The genes are TRBV30 and TRBJ1-4; D not resolved. Trimming pared 3 bases from V and 4 bases from J, leaving 9 bases between. The CDR3 consists of 13 residues. The germline gives CDR1 GTSNPN, CDR2 SVGIG (reference sequence). The CDR3 loop is CAWSVRLNEKLFF. For the CDR3, the DNA is TGTGCCTGGAGCGTCAGGCTTAATGAAAAACTGTTTTTT.